The T cell receptor beta chain under discussion was sequenced for a study of identical twins. Germline V gene sequence: CDR1 DFQATT, CDR2 SNEGSKA (reference sequence). This CDR3 region has 15 residues. Trimming stripped 0 bases from V and 3 bases from J, with 9 bases between. TCRdb reprocessed the 5' RACE reads via MiXCR and lists one record per CDR3 protein. The sample lists around 1.7 million distinct CDR3 sequences, about 31% seen once, with under 0.35% in the top ten. This clonotype came up a few times. Sequencing input: cord blood. The receptor was derived from a newborn girl in good health. The rearrangement uses TRBV20-1 and TRBJ2-6; D call uncertain. CDR3 region: CSAREPGLGANVLTF. The DNA for the CDR3 is TGCAGTGCTAGAGAGCCCGGGCTTGGGGCCAACGTCCTGACTTTC.